One and the same sample provided the 24 T cell receptor beta chains below, sequenced in a study of CD8+ T cells in alopecia areata. After isolation, RNA underwent reverse transcription to generate cDNA as the sequencing template. Clones were sequenced by immunoSEQ multiplex PCR, and TCRdb holds only the in-frame ones, with some missing. This table has about 190,000 clones, 60% appearing once. Documented treatment: oral pan-JAK inhibitor, 5-10 mg twice daily. The sample consisted of CD4+ T cells sorted from blood, taken at week 24, from a patient treated with tofacitinib. Receptors were obtained from a human donor with alopecia areata.

The genes are TRBV29-1 and TRBJ1-2; 10 bases align to TRBD1. Germline values: CDR1 SQVTM, CDR2 ANQGSEA. With V trimmed by 6 bases and J by 7 bases, 17 bases remained unmatched. The CDR3 contains 16 residues. CDR3 sequence reads: CSVAQTSTGGEVGYTF. As DNA, the CDR3 is TGCAGCGTGGCGCAAACCTCGACAGGGGGCGAGGTTGGCTACACCTTC.

This chain links TRBV29-1 with TRBJ2-7; weak D call: TRBD2 (6 bases). CDR1 and CDR2 (germline): SQVTM, ANQGSEA. The ends were cut back, 6 bases at V and 5 bases at J, with 17 bases in the middle. The CDR3 runs 13 residues. CDR3 nucleotide sequence: TGCAGCGTGACTCCTCGGGGCGGGAACGAGCAGTACTTC. Translating it yields CSVTPRGGNEQYF.

This chain connects TRBV20-1 to TRBJ1-1; D gene ambiguous. The CDR3 has 11 amino acids. V gave up 3 bases and J gave up 6 bases, with 8 bases separating them. The germline V gene encodes CDR1 DFQATT and CDR2 SNEGSKA (reference sequence). The CDR3 reads CSASRTAEAFF. The CDR3 DNA reads as TGCAGTGCTAGCCGGACCGCTGAAGCTTTCTTT.

This clone has more than one count but fewer than ten. The V and J genes are TRBV19 and TRBJ2-4; no clear D. Germline V lookup: CDR1 LNHDA, CDR2 SQIVND (reference sequence). The CDR3 runs 13 residues. V lost 6 bases, J lost 7 bases, and 13 bases lay in between. CDR3 region: CASRLYEENIQYF. CDR3 sequence (DNA): TGTGCCAGTAGACTATATGAGGAGAACATTCAGTACTTC.

This clone was recorded a few times. The rearrangement joins TRBV29-1 to TRBJ1-6, with D maybe TRBD1 (5 bases). V gave up 4 bases and J gave up 7 bases, with 14 bases separating them. The CDR3 is 14 amino acids. Germline V gene sequence: CDR1 SQVTM, CDR2 ANQGSEA. In DNA form, the CDR3 reads TGCAGCGTTGGGGGACCTGGAGTAAATTCACCCCTCCACTTT. Encoded protein: CSVGGPGVNSPLHF.

The genes are TRBV29-1 and TRBJ2-3; D perhaps matches TRBD2 (8 bases). Germline CDR1 reads SQVTM; CDR2 reads ANQGSEA. There are 14 residues in the CDR3. V shed 4 bases and J shed 2 bases, with 13 bases lying between them. The CDR3 is CSVVAGQPTDTQYF. In nucleotides, the CDR3 is TGCAGCGTTGTAGCGGGACAGCCCACAGATACGCAGTATTTT.

The chain links TRBV5-1 to TRBJ2-1; TRBD2 matches 12 bases. The length of the CDR3 is 17 residues. The trim removed 4 bases at V and 3 bases at J, leaving 8 bases unmatched. Germline V gene data show CDR1 as SGHRS and CDR2 as YFSETQ. The CDR3, as DNA: TGCGCCAGCAGCCCTAGACTAGCGGGGGAACTCTACAATGAGCAGTTCTTC. Its translation: CASSPRLAGELYNEQFF.

The chain links TRBV7-9 to TRBJ2-6; D is undetermined. There are 14 residues in the CDR3. V was shortened by 2 bases and J by 2 bases, with 4 bases between the two germline ends. CDR1 is SEHNR, CDR2 FQNEAQ, per germline (reference sequence). In DNA form, the CDR3 reads TGTGCCAGCAGCTTATCCACTGGGGCCAACGTCCTGACTTTC. Amino acids: CASSLSTGANVLTF.

This clone was seen a handful of times. The J gene is TRBJ2-4, the V gene TRBV10-3, with a weak D call TRBD1 (6 bases). V lost 3 bases to trimming and J lost 8 bases, with 14 bases between them. The CDR3 runs 14 residues. The germline V gene encodes CDR1 ENHRY and CDR2 SYGVKD. As DNA, the CDR3 is TGTGCCATCAGTGATCAGGGGAATGATTACATTCAGTACTTC. It translates to CAISDQGNDYIQYF.

V and J are TRBV15 and TRBJ2-4; TRBD2 agrees at 8 bases. The CDR3 is made up of 16 amino acids. The V and J ends lost 6 bases and 6 bases, in that order; junction bases with no gene match: 13. Per germline, CDR1 LNHNV and CDR2 YYDKDF (reference sequence). The CDR3 sequence: CATRREGSSKGNIQYF. The CDR3 DNA reads as TGTGCCACCAGACGGGAGGGCAGTTCGAAGGGAAACATTCAGTACTTC.

The gene calls are TRBV29-1 and TRBJ1-1; D perhaps matches TRBD1 (5 bases). V shed 6 bases and J shed 1 base, with 12 bases lying between them. The CDR3 runs to 13 residues. Germline V CDR1 and CDR2: SQVTM, ANQGSEA. The CDR3 nucleotides read TGCAGCGTAGAGAAGGGGTCGAACACTGAAGCTTTCTTT. Encoded protein: CSVEKGSNTEAFF.

The DNA for the CDR3 is TGCAGCGTTGAAGGAGACCCGAACACTGAAGCTTTCTTT. Translation gives CSVEGDPNTEAFF. The V call is TRBV29-1, the J call TRBJ1-1; D not resolved. Trimming cost V 1 base and J 1 base, with 7 bases left between them. The CDR3 has 13 residues. Germline CDR1 and CDR2: SQVTM and ANQGSEA.

This clone was seen a handful of times. V usage is TRBV7-2 and J usage is TRBJ2-1; TRBD1 might be the D (6 bases). The CDR3 extends over 18 amino acids. Trimming shortened V by 5 bases and J by 0 bases, and 20 bases separated the two germline ends. Per germline, CDR1 SGHTA and CDR2 FQGNSA. CDR3 residues: CASSKLPRTVVSYNEQFF. The CDR3, as DNA: TGTGCCAGCAGCAAACTACCTCGGACAGTCGTCTCCTACAATGAGCAGTTCTTC.

The gene calls are TRBV2 and TRBJ1-2; tentative D call: TRBD1 (5 bases). Trimming removed 4 bases from V and 5 bases from J, with 11 bases in between. Germline V gives CDR1 SNHLY, CDR2 FYNNEI. The CDR3 sequence is 13 residues long. The chain's CDR3 is CASSADSRYGYTF. DNA for the CDR3: TGTGCCAGCAGTGCAGACAGTAGGTATGGCTACACCTTC. Supplemented by reference TRBV2 and TRBJ1-2, the full variable domain reads EPEVTQTPSHQVTQMGQEVILRCVPISNHLYFYWYRQILGQKVEFLVSFYNNEISEKSEIFDDQFSVERPDGSNFTLKIRSTKLEDSAMYFCASSADSRYGYTFGSGTRLTVV.

This rearrangement joins TRBV7-9 to TRBJ2-3; D unresolved. The CDR3 totals 17 residues. The germline CDR1 and CDR2 sequences are SEHNR and FQNEAQ (reference sequence). The V gene lost 1 base and the J gene lost 1 base, with 15 bases spanning the gap. CDR3 amino acids: CASSLGWRSDGTDTQYF. The CDR3 DNA reads as TGTGCCAGCAGCTTAGGGTGGCGAAGCGACGGCACAGATACGCAGTATTTT.

As for this clone: This specimen includes other DNA sequences encoding the same CDR3. The chain links TRBV11-2 to TRBJ2-7; D call uncertain. This CDR3 is built from 11 residues. Germline CDR1 is SGHAT and CDR2 is FQNNGV. The V and J ends lost 5 bases and 3 bases respectively, with 5 bases between them. CDR3 loop: CASSANYEQYF. In DNA, the CDR3 is TGTGCCAGCAGCGCGAACTACGAGCAGTACTTC.

The V gene is TRBV29-1, the J gene TRBJ2-7; TRBD2 might be the D (6 bases). Germline V gene lookup returns CDR1 SQVTM and CDR2 ANQGSEA. The V end was cut by 3 bases, the J end by 2 bases, with 8 bases between. This CDR3 region has 12 residues. The CDR3 loop reads CSVEGEAYEQYF. In DNA, the CDR3 is TGCAGCGTTGAGGGGGAGGCCTACGAGCAGTACTTC.

The chain carries TRBV29-1 and TRBJ2-1; the D gene is possibly TRBD2 (5 bases). V was shortened by 7 bases and J by 6 bases, with 10 bases between the two germline ends. Germline V gene lookup returns CDR1 SQVTM and CDR2 ANQGSEA. This CDR3 is 11 amino acids long. CDR3 sequence (DNA): TGCAGCGGCGGGTACCTCAATGAGCAGTTCTTC. Amino acid sequence: CSGGYLNEQFF.

The chain carries TRBV10-2 and TRBJ1-2; D gene unclear. CDR3 length equals 13 residues. The germline V gene has CDR1 WSHSY and CDR2 SAAADI. V shed 4 bases and J shed 6 bases, with 12 bases lying between them. In DNA, the CDR3 is TGCGCCAGCAGTGCCCGGGCTTCAGATGGCTACACCTTC. Encoded protein: CASSARASDGYTF.

V gene TRBV29-1 combines with J gene TRBJ1-2; 11 nucleotides line up with TRBD1. This CDR3 has 13 amino acids. V lost 6 bases to trimming and J lost 6 bases; unmatched junction nucleotides: 6. In germline, CDR1 is SQVTM, CDR2 ANQGSEA. CDR3 sequence reads: CSVGTGGPNGYTF. The CDR3 nucleotides are TGCAGCGTCGGGACAGGGGGACCAAATGGCTACACCTTC.

This chain uses TRBV18 with TRBJ2-7; D is perhaps TRBD1 (6 bases). This CDR3 has 14 amino acids. CDR1 is KGHSH and CDR2 is LQKENI in the germline V gene. V gave up 2 bases and J gave up 7 bases, with 15 bases separating them. The CDR3, as DNA: TGTGCCAGCTCACCAGGCCAGGGGATGGGGGAGCAGTACTTC. The encoded protein is CASSPGQGMGEQYF. Looking up the rest from reference TRBV18 and TRBJ2-7 gives the full variable domain: NAGVMQNPRHLVRRRGQEARLRCSPMKGHSHVYWYRQLPEEGLKFMVYLQKENIIDESGMPKERFSAEFPKEGPSILRIQQVVRGDSAAYFCASSPGQGMGEQYFGPGTRLTVT.

This clone showed up just a few times. This rearrangement joins TRBV2 to TRBJ2-2, with TRBD2 matching over 8 bases. The junction had 14 bases not matched to a gene; V was cut back by 7 bases and J by 4 bases. CDR1 and CDR2 (germline): SNHLY, FYNNEI. The CDR3 is 17 amino acids. The CDR3 nucleotides read TGTGCCAGCAAGGCAGCGGGGGAAGGGTACGGCACCGGGGAGCTGTTTTTT. This gives the protein CASKAAGEGYGTGELFF. The whole variable domain, remainder taken from reference TRBV2 and TRBJ2-2, is EPEVTQTPSHQVTQMGQEVILRCVPISNHLYFYWYRQILGQKVEFLVSFYNNEISEKSEIFDDQFSVERPDGSNFTLKIRSTKLEDSAMYFCASKAAGEGYGTGELFFGEGSRLTVL.

This clone has more than one count but fewer than ten. The V call is TRBV29-1, the J call TRBJ1-2; D gene unclear. In germline, CDR1 is SQVTM, CDR2 ANQGSEA. This CDR3 has 13 amino acids. V was cut by 1 base and J by 4 bases, with 10 bases left in between. The chain's CDR3 is CSVEAQILYGYTF. For the CDR3, the DNA is TGCAGCGTTGAAGCCCAGATCCTCTATGGCTACACCTTC.

The chain employs TRBV4-3 and TRBJ1-4; 8 bases line up with TRBD1. This CDR3 contains 16 residues. The germline V gene has CDR1 LGHNA and CDR2 YSLEER. J gave up 4 bases and V 4 bases, and 8 bases lay outside the gene matches. CDR3 sequence reads: CASSRHQGASNEKLFF. In DNA form, the CDR3 reads TGCGCCAGCAGCCGTCATCAGGGGGCAAGTAATGAAAAACTGTTTTTT.